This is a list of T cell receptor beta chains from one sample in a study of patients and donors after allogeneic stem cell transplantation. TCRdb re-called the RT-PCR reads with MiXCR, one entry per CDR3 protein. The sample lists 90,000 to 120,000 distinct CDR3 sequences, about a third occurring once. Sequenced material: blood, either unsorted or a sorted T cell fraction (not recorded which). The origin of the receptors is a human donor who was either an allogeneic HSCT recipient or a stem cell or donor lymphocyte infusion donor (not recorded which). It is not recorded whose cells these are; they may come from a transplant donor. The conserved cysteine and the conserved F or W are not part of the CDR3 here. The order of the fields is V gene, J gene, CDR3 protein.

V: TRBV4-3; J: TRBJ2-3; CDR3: ASSQESPALFSTDTQY
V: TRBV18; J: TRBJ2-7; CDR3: ASSPGGDEQY
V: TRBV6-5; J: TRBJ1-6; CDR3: ASSYWQTGSYNSPLH
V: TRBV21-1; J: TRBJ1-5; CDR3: ASSKVGPFGNQPQH
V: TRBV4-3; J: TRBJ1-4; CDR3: ASSQGPAWDEKLF
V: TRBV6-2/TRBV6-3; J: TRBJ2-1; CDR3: ASRVAGGLSNEQF
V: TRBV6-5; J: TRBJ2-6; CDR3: ASSRGVSGANVLT
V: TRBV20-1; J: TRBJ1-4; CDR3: SARARRLEKLF
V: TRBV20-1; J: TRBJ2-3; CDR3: SPHSGFSTDTQY
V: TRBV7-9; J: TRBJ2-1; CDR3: ASSFWGEQF
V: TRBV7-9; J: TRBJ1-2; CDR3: ASSATVAGHGYT
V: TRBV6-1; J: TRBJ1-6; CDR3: ASNGQGAYYNSPLH
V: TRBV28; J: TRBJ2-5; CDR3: ASSLRRVQETQY
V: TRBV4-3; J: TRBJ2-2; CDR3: ASSPRERNTGELF
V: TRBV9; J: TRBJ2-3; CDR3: ASSVLGFGTDTQY
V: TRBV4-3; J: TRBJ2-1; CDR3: ASSPQRRVSPNEQF
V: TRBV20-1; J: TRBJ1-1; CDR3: SAGGARDYTEAF
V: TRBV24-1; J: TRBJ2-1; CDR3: ATRPQQGWEDEQF